Listed below are T cell receptor beta chains from one sample, sequenced in a study of blood T cell repertoires in COVID-19. TCRdb's table, derived via immunoSEQ multiplex PCR, lists solely in-frame clones and lacks some. The sample consists of around 70,000 clones, 85% to 90% of them appearing once. Sequencing was done on a sample of peripheral blood. The receptors were gathered from a woman of 80 years or more with active or convalescent COVID-19. Each CDR3 is given with its conserved first and last residue. A D gene is named only where the DNA matches it firmly. Rows give clone size only sometimes, using once, few, many, or a class for an expanded clone.

v_call	clone_size	d_call	j_call	cdr3_nt	cdr3_aa
TRBV19	-	-	TRBJ1-5	TGTGCCAGTAGTACCACCACGGGTCAGCCCCAGCATTTT	CASSTTTGQPQHF
TRBV6-2/TRBV6-3	-	TRBD1	TRBJ1-4	TGTGCCAGCAGCTCCCCGACAGGGGGACATGAAAAACTGTTTTTT	CASSSPTGGHEKLFF
TRBV5-1	-	TRBD2	TRBJ2-2	TGCGCCAGCAGCTTAGAGGGACTAGCGGGAATCGGCACCGGGGAGCTGTTTTTT	CASSLEGLAGIGTGELFF
TRBV4-2	-	TRBD2	TRBJ2-3	TGTGCCAGCAGCCAAGATCCCTACAGCGGGAGGTACACAGATACGCAGTATTTT	CASSQDPYSGRYTDTQYF
TRBV19	-	TRBD2	TRBJ2-1	TGTGCCAGTAGTATTAGCGGGAGAGGTTTAGGAAATGAGCAGTTCTTC	CASSISGRGLGNEQFF
TRBV11-2	-	TRBD1	TRBJ2-2	TGTGCCAGCAGCTGGGACAGGTCCACCGGGGAGCTGTTTTTT	CASSWDRSTGELFF
TRBV18	-	-	TRBJ1-2	TGTGCCAGCTCAGATATTCAGGGAGGTATCGGCTACACCTTC	CASSDIQGGIGYTF
TRBV7-2	-	-	TRBJ1-1	TGTGCCAGCAGCTACCAACAGGGCTTTAGGGACACTGAAGCTTTCTTT	CASSYQQGFRDTEAFF
TRBV4-3	-	-	TRBJ1-1	TGCGCCAGCAGCCAAGATCTAGGGGGGGGAGCTTTCTTT	CASSQDLGGGAFF
TRBV7-9	-	TRBD2	TRBJ2-3	TGTGCCAGCAGCTTAACCCCTAGCGGGCTGAGGGATACGCAGTATTTT	CASSLTPSGLRDTQYF
TRBV12-3/TRBV12-4	-	-	TRBJ1-1	TGTGCCAGCAGTTCCCTGGGGCGGACTGAAGCTTTCTTT	CASSSLGRTEAFF
TRBV7-9	once	TRBD2	TRBJ2-7	TGTGCCAGCAGCTTACGCGCCTCCTCGCGGGGGGGAGAGCAGTACTTC	CASSLRASSRGGEQYF
TRBV7-2	-	-	TRBJ1-1	TGTGCCAGCAGCTTAATGACTGCGAACACTGAAGCTTTCTTT	CASSLMTANTEAFF
TRBV5-1	-	-	TRBJ2-3	TGCGCCAGCTCCAGGGCCCATAGCACAGATACGCAGTATTTT	CASSRAHSTDTQYF
TRBV5-1	-	-	TRBJ2-1	TGCGCCAGCAGCTTGCAGGATAGCTCCTACAATGAGCAGTTCTTC	CASSLQDSSYNEQFF
TRBV3-1/TRBV3-2	-	TRBD2	TRBJ2-3	TGTGCCAGCAGCCAAGAAGTAGCGGGTACGCAGTATTTT	CASSQEVAGTQYF
TRBV6-4	-	-	TRBJ1-1	TGTGCCAGCAGTGACGATGGGGGGATGAACACTGAAGCTTTCTTT	CASSDDGGMNTEAFF
TRBV10-3	-	TRBD1	TRBJ1-2	TGTGCCATCCGGGACAGGGCGGATGGCTACACCTTC	CAIRDRADGYTF
TRBV29-1	-	TRBD2	TRBJ2-3	TGCAGCGCCAAGAGCGGGAGGCACACAGATACGCAGTATTTT	CSAKSGRHTDTQYF
TRBV7-6	-	-	TRBJ1-5	TGTGCCAGCAGGGGGTCGGAGGGGTTGAATCAGCCCCAGCATTTT	CASRGSEGLNQPQHF
TRBV7-9	-	TRBD2	TRBJ2-3	TGTGCCAGCAGCCGCCTAGCGGGAGTGGGAGATACGCAGTATTTT	CASSRLAGVGDTQYF
TRBV5-1	-	TRBD1	TRBJ1-1	TGCGCCAGCAGCTTCGACTTAGGACAGGGTATAACTGAAGCTTTCTTT	CASSFDLGQGITEAFF
TRBV27	-	-	TRBJ1-1	TGTGCCAGCAGTTACAGATTCAACACTGAAGCTTTCTTT	CASSYRFNTEAFF
TRBV6-2/TRBV6-3	once	TRBD2	TRBJ2-5	TGTGCCAGCAGCCAGACCCCGGCGGGAGGAGAGACCCAGTACTTC	CASSQTPAGGETQYF